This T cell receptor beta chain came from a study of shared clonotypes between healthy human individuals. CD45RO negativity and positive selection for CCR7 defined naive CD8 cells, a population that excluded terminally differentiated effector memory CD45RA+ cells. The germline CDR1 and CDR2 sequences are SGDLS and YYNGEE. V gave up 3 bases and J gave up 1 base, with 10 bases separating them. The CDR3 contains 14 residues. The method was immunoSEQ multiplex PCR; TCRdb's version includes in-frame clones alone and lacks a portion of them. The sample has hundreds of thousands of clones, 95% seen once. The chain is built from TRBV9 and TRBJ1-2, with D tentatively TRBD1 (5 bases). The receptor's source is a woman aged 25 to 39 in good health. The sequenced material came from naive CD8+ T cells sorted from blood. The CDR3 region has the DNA TGTGCCAGCAGCGCCAGGACAAGTAACTATGGCTACACCTTC. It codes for CASSARTSNYGYTF. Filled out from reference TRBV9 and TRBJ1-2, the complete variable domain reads DSGVTQTPKHLITATGQRVTLRCSPRSGDLSVYWYQQSLDQGLQFLIQYYNGEERAKGNILERFSAQQFPDLHSELNLSSLELGDSALYFCASSARTSNYGYTFGSGTRLTVV.